This T cell receptor beta chain derives from a study of blood T cells in healthy people across ages. General study findings and limits: PBMC samples, being unsorted, prevented any conclusive comparison of naive and antigen-experienced cells. Older age coincided with a roughly linear decline in TCR beta diversity per million T cells.

At least 5.5 micrograms of total RNA were extracted per sample. Note on this clonotype: The antigen is unknown.

Germline loops: CDR1 SEHNR, CDR2 FQNEAQ (reference sequence). Trimming pared 5 bases from V and 8 bases from J, leaving 15 bases between. The CDR3 is made up of 14 amino acids. Together with a sample-barcoded 5' primer, a J-beta primer mix was included in a second PCR lasting roughly 6 to 12 cycles. TCRdb analysed the 5' RACE reads with MiXCR anew, one entry per CDR3 protein. The sample carries some 700,000 distinct CDR3 sequences, roughly 44% recorded once. The sample taken for sequencing was blood. The sequence was obtained from a woman aged 60-75 years in good health. This chain links TRBV7-9 with TRBJ1-4; D is unclear. The DNA of the CDR3 is TGTGCCAGCAGCCTGCCGGGAGGAGAAGAAAAACTGTTTTTT. Encoded protein: CASSLPGGEEKLFF.